The 29 T cell receptor beta chains below come from one sample, sequenced in a study of regulatory and conventional T cells in RAG deficiency. Conventional CD4+ T cells were sorted from blood as CD25-low CD127-high cells. The repertoire was sequenced with immunoSEQ multiplex PCR; TCRdb's copy has only in-frame clones and lacks some. The table has tens of thousands of clones, over 80% seen once. These sequences were also reported in another study, on regulatory T cells. That study reports: Amplification used 52 TRBV primers and 13 TRBJ primers.

Sequences were obtained from CD4+ effector T cells sorted from blood. These receptors all stem from a human donor in good health.

This chain links TRBV28 with TRBJ1-1; no clear D gene. The germline gives CDR1 MDHEN, CDR2 SYDVKM. The CDR3 runs 15 residues. With 3 bases removed from V and 2 bases from J, the gap between germline ends came to 13 bases. The CDR3: CASSFPGRTNTEAFF. In DNA, the CDR3 is TGTGCCAGCAGTTTTCCAGGCCGGACTAACACTGAAGCTTTCTTT.

This chain links TRBV6-5 with TRBJ1-2, with 8 bases aligning to TRBD1. The V and J ends lost 6 bases and 6 bases, in that order; junction bases with no gene match: 9. The CDR3 runs to 14 residues. The germline V gene encodes CDR1 MNHEY and CDR2 SVGAGI. Here the CDR3 reads CASRGTQGADGYTF. The CDR3 bases are TGTGCCAGCAGAGGAACGCAGGGGGCGGATGGCTACACCTTC.

The chain couples TRBV6-1 to TRBJ2-7, with D unclear. V lost 6 bases, J lost 6 bases, and 12 bases lay in between. In germline, CDR1 is MNHNS, CDR2 SASEGT. This CDR3 is 12 amino acids long. The CDR3 nucleotides read TGTGCCAGCAGCCTGCTTCGGGTCGAGCAGTACTTC. It is translated as CASSLLRVEQYF.

This sequence joins TRBV4-2 and TRBJ2-2; 7 bases map to TRBD2. V was clipped by 0 bases and J by 6 bases; unmatched bases: 1. The CDR3 extends over 14 amino acids. The V gene's germline CDR1 is LGHNA and CDR2 YNFKEQ. The CDR3 nucleotides read TGTGCCAGCAGCCAAGATCGGGGGGCCGGGGAGCTGTTTTTT. Protein product: CASSQDRGAGELFF.

The rearrangement joins TRBV7-8 to TRBJ2-7; TRBD2 matches 8 bases. The V and J ends lost 8 bases and 2 bases, in that order; junction bases with no gene match: 14. The germline CDR1 and CDR2 sequences are SGHVS and FQNEAQ. This CDR3 has 16 residues. The CDR3 loop is CASSRTGGAYTYEQYF. The CDR3 region has the DNA TGTGCCAGCTCCCGTACCGGGGGGGCTTATACCTACGAGCAGTACTTC.

The chain joins TRBV12-5 to TRBJ1-1; TRBD1 is a possible D gene (5 bases). The germline V and J ends were trimmed by 1 base and 2 bases, with 8 bases remaining between them. Germline values: CDR1 LGHNT, CDR2 FRNRAP. This CDR3 has 14 amino acids. CDR3 region: CASGLGRDNTEAFF. DNA for the CDR3: TGTGCTAGTGGTTTGGGCCGGGACAACACTGAAGCTTTCTTT.

The rearrangement uses TRBV30 and TRBJ1-4; the D gene is possibly TRBD1 (6 bases). This CDR3 spans 13 amino acids. Per the germline V gene, CDR1 is GTSNPN and CDR2 is SVGIG (reference sequence). DNA of the CDR3: TGTGCTCGGGGGCGGGCCTTTAATGAAAAACTGTTTTTT. It translates to CARGRAFNEKLFF. Full variable domain (remainder filled in from reference TRBV30 and TRBJ1-4): SQTIHQWPATLVQPVGSPLSLECTVEGTSNPNLYWYRQAAGRGLQLLFYSVGIGQISSEVPQNLSASRPQDRQFILSSKKLLLSDSGFYLCARGRAFNEKLFFGSGTQLSVL.

The chain links TRBV4-1 to TRBJ2-2; 9 nucleotides align to TRBD1. Trimming removed 0 bases from V and 6 bases from J; junction bases left unmatched: 5. The CDR3 spans 16 residues. CDR1 is MGHRA, CDR2 YSYEKL, per germline. The CDR3 coding sequence is TGCGCCAGCAGCCAAGAGGGACAGGGTCGATCCGGGGAGCTGTTTTTT. This codes for CASSQEGQGRSGELFF.

The chain couples TRBV6-1 to TRBJ1-2; perhaps TRBD1 as D (6 bases). The CDR3 runs 14 residues. The ends were cut back, 7 bases at V and 5 bases at J, with 17 bases in the middle. Looked up from germline, CDR1 is MNHNS and CDR2 is SASEGT. CDR3 protein: CASTPRGGRYGYTF. The CDR3, as DNA: TGTGCCAGCACCCCCCGGGGGGGCCGGTATGGCTACACCTTC.

The rearrangement joins TRBV7-3 to TRBJ2-1; 10 bases map to TRBD2. CDR1 is SGHTA, CDR2 FQGTGA, per germline. The V and J ends lost 2 bases and 1 base, in that order; junction bases with no gene match: 8. The length of the CDR3 is 18 residues. The CDR3 DNA reads as TGTGCCAGCAGCTTATATCCCGGACTAGCGGAATCCTACAATGAGCAGTTCTTC. Protein: CASSLYPGLAESYNEQFF. Full variable domain (outside the CDR3, taken from reference TRBV7-3 and TRBJ2-1): GAGVSQTPSNKVTEKGKYVELRCDPISGHTALYWYRQSLGQGPEFLIYFQGTGAADDSGLPNDRFFAVRPEGSVSTLKIQRTERGDSAVYLCASSLYPGLAESYNEQFFGPGTRLTVL.

This chain links TRBV14 with TRBJ1-2; D might be TRBD1 (6 bases). The CDR3 extends over 15 amino acids. Between the trimmed V and J ends, which lost 4 bases and 4 bases, there was a span of 16 bases. Germline loops: CDR1 SGHDN, CDR2 FVKESK. CDR3 amino acids: CASSLISGVPYGYTF. CDR3 coding DNA: TGTGCCAGCAGCCTCATTTCAGGGGTCCCCTATGGCTACACCTTC.

The chain carries TRBV6-1 and TRBJ1-2; D might be TRBD1 (5 bases). The CDR3 sequence is 14 residues long. In germline, CDR1 is MNHNS, CDR2 SASEGT. Trimming removed 6 bases from V and 7 bases from J, with 18 bases in between. The CDR3 coding sequence is TGTGCCAGCAGGCCGGGGGGGATGTTCGGTGGCTACACCTTC. It codes for CASRPGGMFGGYTF.

V is TRBV10-1 and J is TRBJ2-3; 10 nucleotides align to TRBD1. The CDR3 spans 15 residues. The junction had 6 bases not matched to a gene; V was cut back by 6 bases and J by 3 bases. Germline V gene sequence: CDR1 WNHNN, CDR2 SYGVQD (reference sequence). CDR3 residues: CASSPGQGITDTQYF. The CDR3 nucleotides read TGCGCCAGCAGCCCGGGACAGGGGATAACAGATACGCAGTATTTT.

V gene TRBV7-2 combines with J gene TRBJ1-5; tentative D call: TRBD1 (6 bases). Germline values: CDR1 SGHTA, CDR2 FQGNSA. The germline V and J ends were trimmed by 5 bases and 4 bases, with 12 bases remaining between them. The CDR3 has 14 amino acids. CDR3 bases: TGTGCCAGCAGCCTAGGGGGGGGGAATCAGCCCCAGCATTTT. It codes for CASSLGGGNQPQHF. The full variable domain, rest sourced from reference TRBV7-2 and TRBJ1-5, is GAGVSQSPSNKVTEKGKDVELRCDPISGHTALYWYRQSLGQGLEFLIYFQGNSAPDKSGLPSDRFSAERTGGSVSTLTIQRTQQEDSAVYLCASSLGGGNQPQHFGDGTRLSIL.

V is TRBV2 and J is TRBJ2-1; no clear D. The V end was cut by 4 bases, the J end by 6 bases, with 10 bases between. The germline CDR1 and CDR2 sequences are SNHLY and FYNNEI. The CDR3 is 13 residues long. CDR3 DNA sequence: TGTGCCAGCAGTGTAGGCTGGGGCAATGAGCAGTTCTTC. This gives the protein CASSVGWGNEQFF.

This clone was found a few times. The chain joins TRBV18 to TRBJ1-5; the D is unclear. Germline V gene data show CDR1 as KGHSH and CDR2 as LQKENI. V lost 3 bases and J lost 4, with 13 bases in between. The CDR3 totals 15 residues. The CDR3 bases are TGTGCCAGCTCACCCGCCGGGCAGACTAATCAGCCCCAGCATTTT. Translating gives CASSPAGQTNQPQHF.

The CDR3 here is CASSSYRGGYGYTF. The DNA for the CDR3 is TGTGCCAGCAGTTCTTACAGGGGGGGCTATGGCTACACCTTC. The chain joins TRBV6-5 to TRBJ1-2, with TRBD1 matching over 8 bases. The CDR3 is 14 amino acids. Germline V gives CDR1 MNHEY, CDR2 SVGAGI. V shed 4 bases, J shed 4 bases, and the junction held 5 bases outside the gene matches.

The chain has TRBV29-1 and TRBJ2-7; D perhaps matches TRBD2 (5 bases). Germline assignment: CDR1 SQVTM and CDR2 ANQGSEA. V was cut by 6 bases and J by 7 bases, with 19 bases left in between. This CDR3 contains 13 residues. The CDR3 coding sequence is TGCAGCGTGTGGGGAGATGCCCAAGCTGAGCAGTACTTC. Translating gives CSVWGDAQAEQYF.

V is TRBV30 and J is TRBJ2-5, with 9 bases matching TRBD1. V lost 2 bases and J lost 5; bases outside the gene matches: 6. The germline gives CDR1 GTSNPN, CDR2 SVGIG (reference sequence). This CDR3 spans 14 amino acids. Here the CDR3 DNA reads TGTGCCTGGAGTTTCCGGACAGGGGCGGAGACCCAGTACTTC. It yields the protein CAWSFRTGAETQYF.

The V and J genes are TRBV10-2 and TRBJ2-3; 7 bases align to TRBD2. V shed 4 bases and J 1 base; nucleotides not matched to a gene: 14. Per germline, CDR1 WSHSY and CDR2 SAAADI. The CDR3 consists of 18 residues. The DNA for the CDR3 is TGCGCCAGCAGTGTTAGGGTTGGTGGCGGGAGTGGCACAGATACGCAGTATTTT. Protein: CASSVRVGGGSGTDTQYF.

In this sample, this clone turned up a few times. The V and J genes are TRBV6-5 and TRBJ2-7, with D possibly TRBD1 on 6 matching bases. The CDR3 loop spans 14 amino acids. Trimming cost V 5 bases and J 1 base, with 12 bases left between them. The germline CDR1 and CDR2 sequences are MNHEY and SVGAGI. DNA for the CDR3: TGTGCCAGCAGTCACTACAGGGAGTCCTACGAGCAGTACTTC. Translated: CASSHYRESYEQYF.

The chain uses TRBV2 and TRBJ1-2; D ambiguous. This CDR3 has 13 amino acids. Germline V gene data show CDR1 as SNHLY and CDR2 as FYNNEI. Trimming stripped 1 base from V and 6 bases from J, with 9 bases between. The CDR3 DNA follows: TGTGCCAGCAGTGAAGGCCGCCGGAATGGCTACACCTTC. This gives the protein CASSEGRRNGYTF.

The V and J genes are TRBV5-6 and TRBJ1-3; D unclear. Per the germline V gene, CDR1 is SGHDT and CDR2 is YYEEEE. The CDR3 is made up of 13 amino acids. Trimming left V 2 bases short and J 7 bases short, with 10 bases between. The CDR3 loop is CASSFGTRNTIYF. CDR3 DNA sequence: TGTGCCAGCAGCTTCGGCACTCGTAACACCATATATTTT. Supplemented by reference TRBV5-6 and TRBJ1-3, the full variable domain reads DAGVTQSPTHLIKTRGQQVTLRCSPKSGHDTVSWYQQALGQGPQFIFQYYEEEERQRGNFPDRFSGHQFPNYSSELNVNALLLGDSALYLCASSFGTRNTIYFGEGSWLTVV.

V gene TRBV5-1 combines with J gene TRBJ1-1; D possibly corresponds to TRBD1 (6 bases). CDR1 is SGHRS, CDR2 YFSETQ, per germline. V lost 0 bases, J lost 1 base, and 10 bases lay in between. The CDR3 loop spans 15 amino acids. The CDR3 region has the DNA TGCGCCAGCAGCTTGGACCAGGGGACGAACACTGAAGCTTTCTTT. Its translation is CASSLDQGTNTEAFF.

Turning to this clone: One end of the junction does not line up with germline, which may come from a read error. This chain joins TRBV7-7 and TRBJ2-1, with 8 bases lining up with TRBD2. CDR1 is SSHAT and CDR2 is FNYEAQ in the germline V gene (reference sequence). The CDR3 has 19 amino acids. The CDR3: CASSCQKIGRGATSDEQFF. CDR3 in DNA: TGTGCTAGCAGCTGCCAAAAAATCGGGCGGGGGGCTACTTCGGATGAGCAGTTCTTC. Together with reference TRBV7-7 and TRBJ2-1, the CDR3 gives the full variable domain: GAGVSQSPRYKVTKRGQDVTLRCDPISSHATLYWYQQALGQGPEFLTYFNYEAQPDKSGLPSDRFSAERPEGSISTLTIQRTEQRDSAMYRCASSCQKIGRGATSDEQFFGPGTRLTVL.

The chain is built from TRBV25-1 and TRBJ2-1; 9 nucleotides agree with TRBD2. The J segment lost 7 bases and the V segment lost 6 bases, leaving 4 bases of the junction unmatched. The length of the CDR3 is 13 residues. Germline CDR1 and CDR2: MGHDK and SYGVNS. The CDR3, as DNA: TGTGCCAGCAGGGCGAGCGGGGGGAATGAGCAGTTCTTC. Amino acid sequence: CASRASGGNEQFF.

V is TRBV27 and J is TRBJ1-4; D remains unclear. The length of the CDR3 is 12 residues. In germline, CDR1 is MNHEY, CDR2 SMNVEV (reference sequence). The V end lost 5 bases, the J end lost 5 bases, and 6 bases lay between the germline ends. CDR3 region: CASSQRNEKLFF. Here the CDR3 DNA reads TGTGCCAGCAGTCAAAGAAATGAAAAACTGTTTTTT.

This clone was observed once. The gene calls are TRBV11-3 and TRBJ2-3; 8 nucleotides agree with TRBD1. CDR1 is SGHNT and CDR2 is YENEEA in the germline V gene. The trim removed 1 base at V and 0 bases at J, leaving 0 bases unmatched. This CDR3 comprises 15 residues. The CDR3 coding sequence is TGTGCCAGCAGCTTAGGACAGGGGAGCACAGATACGCAGTATTTT. This translates into CASSLGQGSTDTQYF.

The chain recombines TRBV11-3 with TRBJ2-1, with D perhaps TRBD1 or TRBD2 (6 bases each). V lost 3 bases and J 8 bases, leaving 14 bases between the germline ends. Germline assignment: CDR1 SGHNT and CDR2 YENEEA. This CDR3 has 14 residues. The CDR3 region is CASSLSAGGDEQFF. The CDR3, as DNA: TGTGCCAGCAGCTTGAGTGCCGGGGGCGATGAGCAGTTCTTC.